This is a list of T cell receptor beta chains from one sample in a study of control samples from healthy donors and cancer patients. The table came from immunoSEQ multiplex PCR; TCRdb's copy has only in-frame clones and leaves some out. The sample lists about 57,000 clones, 85% to 95% occurring once. What was sequenced was PBMCs. These receptors originate from a man aged 25-45 years with colorectal cancer. CDR3s include the opening cysteine and the closing phenylalanine or tryptophan. The D gene is left open where the match is weak. Clone size appears in some rows only: once, few, many, or a class for an expanded clone.

clone_size: .
v_call: TRBV5-1
d_call: .
j_call: TRBJ1-4
cdr3_aa: CASSPLDGEKLFF
cdr3_nt: TGCGCCAGCAGCCCTCTGGACGGGGAAAAACTGTTTTTT

clone_size: .
v_call: TRBV29-1
d_call: .
j_call: TRBJ2-2
cdr3_aa: CSVMGQAPVGELFF
cdr3_nt: TGCAGCGTTATGGGGCAGGCCCCCGTCGGGGAGCTGTTTTTT

clone_size: once
v_call: TRBV7-2
d_call: TRBD1
j_call: TRBJ1-2
cdr3_aa: CASSLGPGGSGYTF
cdr3_nt: TGTGCCAGCAGCTTAGGCCCAGGGGGCTCTGGCTACACCTTC

clone_size: .
v_call: TRBV7-9
d_call: .
j_call: TRBJ1-4
cdr3_aa: CASSPRGGRGLFF
cdr3_nt: TGTGCCAGCAGTCCCCGAGGAGGGAGGGGGCTGTTTTTT

clone_size: .
v_call: TRBV6-5
d_call: .
j_call: TRBJ1-2
cdr3_aa: CATQTAEFYGYTF
cdr3_nt: TGTGCCACCCAGACAGCAGAGTTCTATGGCTACACCTTC

clone_size: .
v_call: TRBV5-1
d_call: TRBD2
j_call: TRBJ2-2
cdr3_aa: CASSLATSGTGELFF
cdr3_nt: TGCGCCAGCAGCTTGGCGACTAGCGGGACCGGGGAGCTGTTTTTT

clone_size: .
v_call: TRBV2
d_call: .
j_call: TRBJ1-6
cdr3_aa: CASILQDNSPLHF
cdr3_nt: TGTGCCAGCATCTTGCAGGATAATTCACCCCTCCACTTT

clone_size: .
v_call: TRBV12-3/TRBV12-4
d_call: .
j_call: TRBJ2-5
cdr3_aa: CASRTWGRETQYF
cdr3_nt: TGTGCCAGCAGAACTTGGGGAAGGGAGACCCAGTACTTC

clone_size: once
v_call: TRBV4-1
d_call: .
j_call: TRBJ1-1
cdr3_aa: CASSQDGSRTELAFF
cdr3_nt: TGCGCCAGCAGCCAAGATGGAAGTCGGACCGAACTGGCTTTCTTT

clone_size: .
v_call: TRBV2
d_call: TRBD2
j_call: TRBJ2-5
cdr3_aa: CASSSGGPPSGQETQYF
cdr3_nt: TGTGCCAGCTCGAGCGGGGGGCCCCCCTCCGGGCAAGAGACCCAGTACTTC

clone_size: .
v_call: TRBV4-3
d_call: .
j_call: TRBJ1-4
cdr3_aa: CASSPGGGRDGEKLFF
cdr3_nt: TGCGCCAGCAGCCCCGGAGGAGGGAGGGACGGTGAAAAACTGTTTTTT

clone_size: .
v_call: TRBV7-2
d_call: .
j_call: TRBJ2-5
cdr3_aa: CASSLNVIAPQETQYF
cdr3_nt: TGTGCCAGCAGCTTAAACGTAATAGCACCCCAAGAGACCCAGTACTTC

clone_size: .
v_call: TRBV10-2
d_call: TRBD2
j_call: TRBJ2-3
cdr3_aa: CASIRAGGLGTDTQYF
cdr3_nt: TGCGCCAGCATCCGAGCGGGGGGGCTAGGCACAGATACGCAGTATTTT